This section outlines one T cell receptor beta chain sequence together with its context. The antigen remains undetermined. The sample comes from a study of OX40 agonist ivuxolimab in advanced cancers. The assay was immunoSEQ multiplex PCR, and TCRdb's table has in-frame clones only and misses some. Among just over 60,000 clones listed, more than 85% were seen once. Study observations and caveats: Specificity for antigen went undetermined in the expanded peripheral T cells.

The origin of this receptor is an adult with an advanced solid tumor such as melanoma, head and neck, liver or kidney cancer. Specimen: CD4+ or CD8+ T cells sorted from blood, collected in a trial of the OX40 agonist ivuxolimab.

The CDR3 loop reads CASRADLADPFTDTQYF. The CDR3 DNA follows: TGTGCCAGCAGGGCGGATCTAGCGGACCCGTTCACAGATACGCAGTATTTT. The chain has TRBV27 and TRBJ2-3; 7 nucleotides align to TRBD2. Germline CDR1 reads MNHEY; CDR2 reads SMNVEV (reference sequence). The CDR3 sequence is 17 residues long. After removal of 6 bases from V and 2 bases from J, the junction contained 14 bases not matched to a gene.